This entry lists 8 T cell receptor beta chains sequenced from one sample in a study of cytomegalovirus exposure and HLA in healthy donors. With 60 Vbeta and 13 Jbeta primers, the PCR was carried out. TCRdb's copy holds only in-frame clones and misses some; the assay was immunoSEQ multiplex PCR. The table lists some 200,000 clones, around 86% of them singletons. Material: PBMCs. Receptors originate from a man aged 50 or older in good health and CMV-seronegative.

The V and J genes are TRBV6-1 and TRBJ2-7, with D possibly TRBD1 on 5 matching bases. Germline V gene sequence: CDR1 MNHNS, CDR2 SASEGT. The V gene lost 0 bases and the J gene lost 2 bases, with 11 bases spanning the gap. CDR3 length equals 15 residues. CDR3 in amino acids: CASSEAVGRPYEQYF. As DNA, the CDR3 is TGTGCCAGCAGTGAAGCGGTGGGGCGTCCCTACGAGCAGTACTTC.

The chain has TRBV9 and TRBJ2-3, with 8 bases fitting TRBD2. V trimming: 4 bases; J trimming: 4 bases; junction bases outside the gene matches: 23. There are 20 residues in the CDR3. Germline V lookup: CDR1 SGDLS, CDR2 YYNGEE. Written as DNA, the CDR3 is TGTGCCAGCAGCCCCACCTTCGAGCGAGTCAGCGGGAGTGGCGCAGATACGCAGTATTTT. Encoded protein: CASSPTFERVSGSGADTQYF.

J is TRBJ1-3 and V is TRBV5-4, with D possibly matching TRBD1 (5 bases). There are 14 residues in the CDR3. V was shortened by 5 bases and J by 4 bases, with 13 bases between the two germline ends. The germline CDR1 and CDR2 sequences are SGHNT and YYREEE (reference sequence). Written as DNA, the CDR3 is TGTGCCAGCAGACCCGCGACAGCGGGAAACACCATATATTTT. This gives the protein CASRPATAGNTIYF.

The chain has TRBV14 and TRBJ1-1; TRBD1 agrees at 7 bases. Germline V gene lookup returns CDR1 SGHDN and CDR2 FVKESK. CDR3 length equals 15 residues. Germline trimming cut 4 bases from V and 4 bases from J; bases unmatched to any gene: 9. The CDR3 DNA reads TGTGCCAGCAGCCGGAACGACGCAGGGGGCACTGAAGCTTTCTTT. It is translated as CASSRNDAGGTEAFF.

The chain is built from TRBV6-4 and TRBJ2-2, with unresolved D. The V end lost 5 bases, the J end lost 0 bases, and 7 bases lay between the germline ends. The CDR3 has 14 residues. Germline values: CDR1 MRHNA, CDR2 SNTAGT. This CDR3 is CASSQMSNTGELFF. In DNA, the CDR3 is TGTGCCAGCAGTCAGATGTCGAACACCGGGGAGCTGTTTTTT.

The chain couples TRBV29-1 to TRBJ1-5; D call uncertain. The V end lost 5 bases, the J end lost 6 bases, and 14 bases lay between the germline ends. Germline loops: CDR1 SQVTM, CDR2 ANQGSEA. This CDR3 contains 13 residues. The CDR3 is CSVLEVVGQPQHF. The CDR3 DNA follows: TGCAGCGTTTTGGAGGTAGTTGGTCAGCCCCAGCATTTT.

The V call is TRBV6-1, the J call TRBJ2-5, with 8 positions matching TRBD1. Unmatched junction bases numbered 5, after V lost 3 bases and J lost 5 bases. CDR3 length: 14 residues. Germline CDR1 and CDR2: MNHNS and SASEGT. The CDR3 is CASSEAGGIETQYF. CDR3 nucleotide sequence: TGTGCCAGCAGTGAGGCAGGGGGCATCGAGACCCAGTACTTC.

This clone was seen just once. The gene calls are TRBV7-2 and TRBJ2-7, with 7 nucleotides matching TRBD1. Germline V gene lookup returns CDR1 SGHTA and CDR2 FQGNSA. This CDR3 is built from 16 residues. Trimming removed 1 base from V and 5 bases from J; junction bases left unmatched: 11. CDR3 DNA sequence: TGTGCCAGCAGCTTAGGGGGGACAGTGGCTGTCCACGAGCAGTACTTC. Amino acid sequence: CASSLGGTVAVHEQYF.